Below, 15 T cell receptor beta chains from the same sample are listed, as sequenced in a study of metastatic and nonmetastatic thyroid tumors. TCRdb redid the clone calls on the PCR reads using MiXCR. This sample has 15,000 to 17,000 clones; approximately 23% occur once, and the top ten carry less than 15%. No patient had received any treatment before thyroid surgery. Sequences were obtained from tumor tissue. The receptors originated from a female donor with papillary thyroid cancer or a benign thyroid nodule (not recorded which). Some clones in this sample may be carry-over from other donors' samples.

The chain carries TRBV30 and TRBJ2-5; 7 nucleotides agree with TRBD2. CDR3 length: 13 amino acids. Germline CDR1 and CDR2: GTSNPN and SVGIG (reference sequence). The V segment lost 2 bases and the J segment 2 bases; nucleotides outside the gene matches: 2. For the CDR3, the DNA is TGTGCCTGGAGTCTGGGACTACAAGAGACCCAGTACTTC. This encodes CAWSLGLQETQYF.

The V call is TRBV6-1, the J call TRBJ1-6; the D gene is possibly TRBD1 (5 bases). The CDR3 length is 14 residues. The V gene's germline CDR1 is MNHNS and CDR2 SASEGT. V lost 9 bases, J lost 5 bases, and 14 bases lay in between. CDR3 coding DNA: TGTGCCAGTGTATCGACAGCCCATAATTCACCCCTCCACTTT. It translates to CASVSTAHNSPLHF.

This clone has at least ten counts. A read error is possible here, since a much larger clone lies one base away. The chain has TRBV11-2 and TRBJ2-1; 9 positions agree with TRBD2. CDR1 is SGHAT and CDR2 is FQNNGV in the germline V gene. The CDR3 has 15 residues. The DNA of the CDR3 is TGTGCCGGCAGCCTCGTAGCGGGAGTCTACAATGAGCAGTTCTTC. It yields the protein CAGSLVAGVYNEQFF.

This clone has only a few counts. V gene TRBV25-1 combines with J gene TRBJ1-1; D unresolved. The germline V gene encodes CDR1 MGHDK and CDR2 SYGVNS. This CDR3 is 13 amino acids long. Trimming took off 6 bases at V and 7 bases at J, with 15 bases between the two ends. CDR3 amino acids: CASSEGTYDEAFF. Here the CDR3 DNA reads TGTGCCAGCAGCGAGGGAACCTACGATGAAGCTTTCTTT.

This clone counts as medium-sized (0.01 to 0.1%). The V call is TRBV20-1, the J call TRBJ1-1; D perhaps matches TRBD1 (6 bases). In germline, CDR1 is DFQATT, CDR2 SNEGSKA (reference sequence). The CDR3 is 14 amino acids. V was pared by 5 bases and J by 6 bases, with 19 bases between. The CDR3 sequence: CSAARTVPYPEAFF. DNA for the CDR3: TGCAGTGCTGCCCGGACAGTTCCCTACCCTGAAGCTTTCTTT.

This clone came up many times. V is TRBV6-1 and J is TRBJ1-4, with D hard to call. Trimming took off 1 base at V and 8 bases at J, with 14 bases between the two ends. CDR1 and CDR2 (germline): MNHNS, SASEGT. This CDR3 is 15 amino acids long. The CDR3 DNA reads as TGTGCCAGCAGTGAAGTTATGGAGATTTCGGAAAAACTGTTTTTT. This gives the protein CASSEVMEISEKLFF.

The chain couples TRBV12-5 to TRBJ2-1; possible D gene TRBD1, 6 bases. The ends were cut back, 0 bases at V and 4 bases at J, with 16 bases in the middle. Germline assignment: CDR1 LGHNT and CDR2 FRNRAP. The CDR3 totals 17 residues. In DNA form, the CDR3 reads TGTGCTAGTGGTTTGGTACTGGGGGCAGTACTGTACAATGAGCAGTTCTTC. Translating it yields CASGLVLGAVLYNEQFF.

The V and J genes are TRBV20-1 and TRBJ1-5; 9 nucleotides agree with TRBD1. V shed 6 bases and J 2 bases; nucleotides not matched to a gene: 17. CDR3 length: 18 amino acids. Per the germline V gene, CDR1 is DFQATT and CDR2 is SNEGSKA (reference sequence). The CDR3 region is CSASGGQGQRSGNQPQHF. DNA for the CDR3: TGCAGTGCCTCTGGGGGACAGGGCCAGCGAAGCGGCAATCAGCCCCAGCATTTT.

The sample holds many counts of this clone. This rearrangement joins TRBV10-1 to TRBJ2-1; D is possibly TRBD1 (6 bases). V lost 4 bases, J lost 0 bases, and 16 bases lay in between. CDR3 length: 17 amino acids. Per the germline V gene, CDR1 is WNHNN and CDR2 is SYGVQD (reference sequence). The CDR3 sequence: CASSVAGTQSSYNEQFF. The CDR3 nucleotides are TGCGCCAGCAGTGTAGCAGGGACACAAAGCTCCTACAATGAGCAGTTCTTC.

Relative to its sample, this clone is medium-sized. This chain connects TRBV19 to TRBJ1-1; no reliable D call. Trimming shortened V by 5 bases and J by 1 base, and 14 bases separated the two germline ends. This CDR3 contains 15 residues. Germline loops: CDR1 LNHDA, CDR2 SQIVND (reference sequence). CDR3 sequence reads: CASSLALSANTEAFF. CDR3 bases: TGTGCCAGTAGTTTGGCTTTATCAGCGAACACTGAAGCTTTCTTT.

Note on this clone: A much larger clonotype is one base distant, so this may be a read error. The chain joins TRBV6-1 to TRBJ1-2; D is unresolved. V was cut by 8 bases and J by 4 bases, with 11 bases left in between. The CDR3 runs 12 residues. CDR1 and CDR2 from the germline V gene are MNHNS and SASEGT. The CDR3 loop is CASVPKPYGYTF. The CDR3 bases are TGTGCCAGCGTCCCTAAGCCCTATGGCTACACCTTC.

In its sample, this clone was seen many times. The V gene is TRBV5-1, the J gene TRBJ2-3; 7 bases align to TRBD2. Per germline, CDR1 SGHRS and CDR2 YFSETQ. This CDR3 has 16 residues. V was clipped by 2 bases and J by 0 bases; unmatched bases: 6. In DNA form, the CDR3 reads TGCGCCAGCAGCTTCGGGGGGAGTTACAGCACAGATACGCAGTATTTT. Encoded protein: CASSFGGSYSTDTQYF.

This clone is labeled as medium-sized. The rearrangement joins TRBV24-1 to TRBJ2-7, with 7 bases aligning to TRBD2. This CDR3 contains 12 residues. Germline loops: CDR1 KGHDR, CDR2 SFDVKD. The J segment lost 3 bases and the V segment lost 5 bases, leaving 0 bases of the junction unmatched. The DNA of the CDR3 is TGTGCCACCAGTGCTAGCGGCTACGAGCAGTACTTC. It codes for CATSASGYEQYF.

In its sample, this clone ranks as medium-sized. The chain is built from TRBV6-4 and TRBJ2-3; 14 nucleotides line up with TRBD2. Per germline, CDR1 MRHNA and CDR2 SNTAGT. With V trimmed by 3 bases and J by 1 base, 0 bases remained unmatched. The CDR3 length is 16 residues. The CDR3 DNA reads as TGTGCCAGCAGTGAGACTAGCGGGAGGGGCACAGATACGCAGTATTTT. This sequence encodes CASSETSGRGTDTQYF.

The table lists this clone with many counts. V is TRBV28 and J is TRBJ1-1; D possibly corresponds to TRBD1 (6 bases). Germline-derived CDR1 and CDR2 are MDHEN and SYDVKM. The CDR3 has 14 amino acids. V dropped 2 bases and J dropped 5 bases, with 12 bases sitting between them. CDR3 sequence: CASSLMGGRTEAFF. CDR3 sequence (DNA): TGTGCCAGCAGTTTAATGGGGGGCAGGACTGAAGCTTTCTTT.